What follows describes a single TCR beta chain. Its antigen is currently not known. Per-base quality was not reported, and no clone a single base away is much larger than it. The source of the sample is a study of T cell repertoires in cytomegalovirus infection (dated by TCRdb to 2018 to 2020). For context, the study as a whole: The peptide stimulations were aimed at well-studied HLA-B-restricted epitopes as well as recently identified HLA-C-restricted CMV epitopes, whose presentation resists viral immunomodulation. Donor HLA type was relevant to the analysis, as public TCR beta signatures indicated carriage of CMV infection together with the matching HLA type. Paper-wide results and their limitations: The ex vivo response was dominated by HLA-C-restricted CMV-specific TCR beta clonotypes, which also provided the single most frequent clonotype in two of eight donors. Cumulative frequency of public TCR beta family members discriminated carriers of CMV infection plus the relevant HLA type in this cohort and an independent 352-donor cohort.

Instrument used: Illumina HiSeq 1500. TCRdb trimmed public reads at Q25 via fastp, called clones via MiXCR and kept in-frame beta chains. Merged by CDR3 protein, the rows form single entries marked with the most common genes and DNA. The sample has about 890,000 distinct CDR3 sequences on record, around a third of them singletons. The leading ten clones occupy around 15% of the sample. What this sample's treatment or condition label stands for: in vitro stimulation with specific CMV peptide epitopes to enrich CMV-specific T cells. The sequence came from a human donor in good health (CMV status not recorded). Some clones in this sample may be carry-over from other donors' samples. The sequenced sample was cultured CD8+ T cells from PBMCs, obtained from culture after CMV antigen stimulation.

In nucleotides, the sequence is TGTGCCAGCAGTGACAAGGGGCAGGCCACTGAAGCTTTCTTT. This sequence encodes CASSDKGQATEAFF. The rearranged chain carries TRBV6-1 and TRBJ1-1; the D gene is perhaps TRBD1, on 5 matching bases. The CDR1 and CDR2 encoded by the germline V gene are MNHNS and SASEGT. Trimming takes 3 bases from V and 4 bases from J, and the germline ends sit 12 bases apart. The CDR3 sequence holds 14 residues, the cysteine and phenylalanine included. Of the read, only the CDR3 DNA is kept; its 42 bases are in frame from base 1.